A selection of T cell receptor beta chains follows, all from one sample in a study of control samples from healthy donors and cancer patients. Sequencing used immunoSEQ multiplex PCR; TCRdb keeps in-frame clones, though not all of them. The data contain approximately 140,000 clones, under 95% of them singletons. Sequencing was performed on blood. The source is a man aged 40-55 years in good health. The CDR3 runs from the conserved cysteine through the conserved F or W. Fields, in order: J gene, clone size, V gene, D gene, CDR3 protein, CDR3 DNA. The D gene is left open where the match is weak. Expanded clones are given a class, and other clones once, few, many or no size at all.

TRBJ2-3 | . | TRBV19 | . | CASSMPKSPTTDTQYF | TGTGCCAGTAGTATGCCTAAAAGTCCCACCACAGATACGCAGTATTTT
TRBJ2-1 | . | TRBV7-9 | TRBD1 | CASSSYRGLGNEQFF | TGTGCCAGCAGCTCCTACAGGGGGCTAGGCAATGAGCAGTTCTTC
TRBJ1-2 | . | TRBV15 | TRBD1 | CATRKSGQGASGYTF | TGTGCCACCAGAAAAAGCGGACAGGGGGCGTCTGGCTACACCTTC
TRBJ1-5 | . | TRBV5-6 | . | CASSLGAQPQHF | TGTGCCAGCAGCTTAGGTGCTCAGCCCCAGCATTTT
TRBJ1-5 | few | TRBV11-2 | . | CASSLARDNQPQHF | TGTGCCAGCAGCTTAGCTAGGGACAATCAGCCCCAGCATTTT
TRBJ1-5 | . | TRBV6-5 | . | CASRARGNQPQHF | TGTGCCAGCAGAGCCAGAGGCAATCAGCCCCAGCATTTT
TRBJ1-5 | . | TRBV2 | . | CASSEAPYNQPQHF | TGTGCCAGCAGTGAAGCGCCGTACAATCAGCCCCAGCATTTT
TRBJ2-5 | . | TRBV7-8 | TRBD1 | CASSFRDRLETQYF | TGTGCCAGCAGCTTCCGGGACAGGCTGGAGACCCAGTACTTC
TRBJ1-2 | . | TRBV24-1 | . | CATGPGTNEHYGYTF | TGTGCCACCGGACCCGGGACCAACGAACACTATGGCTACACCTTC
TRBJ2-3 | . | TRBV7-3 | TRBD2 | CASSRTSGVSDTQYF | TGTGCCAGCAGCCGGACTAGCGGGGTCTCAGATACGCAGTATTTT
TRBJ1-1 | once | TRBV9 | TRBD1 | CASSQGQGNTEAFF | TGTGCCAGCAGCCAGGGACAGGGGAACACTGAAGCTTTCTTT
TRBJ1-4 | . | TRBV6-6 | . | CASSRQVAATNEKLFF | TGTGCCAGCAGCCGACAGGTGGCTGCAACTAATGAAAAACTGTTTTTT
TRBJ1-2 | . | TRBV2 | . | CASSEGRRPNYGYTF | TGTGCCAGCAGTGAAGGCAGAAGGCCTAACTATGGCTACACCTTC
TRBJ1-5 | . | TRBV5-6 | TRBD1 | CASSIRTGYNQPQHF | TGTGCCAGCAGCATACGGACAGGATACAATCAGCCCCAGCATTTT
TRBJ2-7 | . | TRBV6-2/TRBV6-3 | . | CASSWAGSYEQYF | TGTGCCAGCAGTTGGGCAGGATCCTACGAGCAGTACTTC
TRBJ2-1 | . | TRBV5-1 | . | CASGGTSSYNEQFF | TGCGCCAGTGGAGGGACCAGCTCCTACAATGAGCAGTTCTTC
TRBJ1-6 | . | TRBV18 | TRBD1 | CASSPPRTGGNSPLHF | TGTGCCAGCTCACCACCGAGGACAGGGGGTAATTCACCCCTCCACTTT
TRBJ2-2 | . | TRBV4-2 | TRBD2 | CASSQGGLALHTGELFF | TGTGCCAGCAGCCAAGGGGGACTAGCCTTGCACACCGGGGAGCTGTTTTTT
TRBJ2-5 | . | TRBV5-1 | TRBD1 | CASSGTGGWIETQYF | TGCGCCAGCAGCGGCACAGGGGGTTGGATAGAGACCCAGTACTTC
TRBJ2-1 | . | TRBV27 | . | CASSPPRSLVGGGDNEQFF | TGTGCCAGCAGTCCCCCGCGGAGCTTAGTAGGTGGAGGGGACAATGAGCAGTTCTTC
TRBJ1-5 | . | TRBV24-1 | . | CATSWGRDQPQHF | TGTGCCACCAGTTGGGGGAGGGATCAGCCCCAGCATTTT
TRBJ1-2 | . | TRBV12-3/TRBV12-4 | . | CASSLGGAQGYTF | TGTGCCAGCAGTTTAGGGGGGGCGCAGGGCTACACCTTC
TRBJ2-2 | . | TRBV7-3 | . | CASSFRGTNTGELFF | TGTGCCAGCAGCTTTAGGGGGACAAACACCGGGGAGCTGTTTTTT
TRBJ1-2 | . | TRBV28 | . | CASSPGRMNYGYTF | TGTGCCAGCAGTCCCGGACGGATGAACTATGGCTACACCTTC
TRBJ2-3 | . | TRBV6-6 | . | CASSYGGASTDTQYF | TGTGCCAGCAGTTACGGGGGGGCCAGCACAGATACGCAGTATTTT
TRBJ2-1 | . | TRBV27 | TRBD2 | CASSLPSGGVTEQFF | TGTGCCAGCAGTTTACCTAGCGGGGGGGTAACTGAGCAGTTCTTC
TRBJ1-5 | once | TRBV19 | . | CASSRPPGVANQPQHF | TGTGCCAGTAGTCGACCCCCTGGGGTTGCCAATCAGCCCCAGCATTTT
TRBJ2-3 | once | TRBV6-5 | . | CASSYFAGTSTDTQYF | TGTGCCAGCAGTTACTTCGCAGGAACCAGCACAGATACGCAGTATTTT
TRBJ1-2 | . | TRBV4-3 | . | CASSQGQYYGYTF | TGCGCCAGCAGCCAAGGGCAGTACTATGGCTACACCTTC
TRBJ1-5 | . | TRBV9 | . | CALRQVNQPQHF | TGTGCCTTGAGACAGGTCAATCAGCCCCAGCATTTT
TRBJ1-1 | . | TRBV29-1 | . | CSVEGRTEAFF | TGCAGCGTTGAAGGGCGCACTGAAGCTTTCTTT
TRBJ1-5 | . | TRBV4-1 | TRBD1 | CASSHVVGTGDNQPQHF | TGCGCCAGCAGCCACGTGGTGGGGACAGGGGACAATCAGCCCCAGCATTTT
TRBJ1-1 | . | TRBV7-2 | . | CASSYAGNTEAFF | TGTGCCAGCAGTTACGCGGGGAACACTGAAGCTTTCTTT
TRBJ1-6 | . | TRBV27 | . | CASSLSRPSSPLHF | TGTGCCAGCAGTTTATCGCGACCGAGTTCACCCCTCCACTTT